A selection of T cell receptor beta chains follows, all from one sample in a study of cytomegalovirus exposure and HLA in healthy donors. TCRdb keeps only in-frame clones here, not all; method: immunoSEQ multiplex PCR. Of roughly 190,000 clones listed, around 87% were seen once; the top ten hold around 1.4%. The source material was PBMCs. These receptors came from a man aged 25 to 40 in good health and CMV-seronegative. Each CDR3 is given with its conserved first and last residue. A D gene is named only where the DNA matches it firmly. A clone size is listed for some rows: how often the clone was seen (once, few, many), or a class if it is expanded.

D gene,clone size,V gene,J gene,CDR3 DNA,CDR3 protein
TRBD1,once,TRBV27,TRBJ2-4,TGTGCCAGCAGTTTTCAGGGGGTGGGCAAAAACATTCAGTACTTC,CASSFQGVGKNIQYF
NA,NA,TRBV7-9,TRBJ2-5,TGTGCCAGCAGCTTGGCCGGGGAGACCCAGTACTTC,CASSLAGETQYF
NA,NA,TRBV5-1,TRBJ1-2,TGCGCCAGCACCGAGATTCAGGGAATCGGCTACACCTTC,CASTEIQGIGYTF
NA,NA,TRBV7-2,TRBJ1-2,TGTGCCAGCAGCTTCGACAGACAATCCGGCTACACCTTC,CASSFDRQSGYTF
NA,NA,TRBV15,TRBJ2-3,TGTGCCACCAGCAGAGATCTAGCCCCAGATACGCAGTATTTT,CATSRDLAPDTQYF
TRBD2,NA,TRBV7-2,TRBJ2-7,TGTGCCAGCAGCTTACGAGCGGGAGGCTACGAGCAGTACTTC,CASSLRAGGYEQYF
NA,NA,TRBV20-1,TRBJ1-5,TGCAGTGGGGGGACAACCCTTAAACATTTT,CSGGTTLKHF
TRBD1,NA,TRBV28,TRBJ1-2,TGTGCCAGCAGAGACACAGGGGGCGGCGGCTACACCTTC,CASRDTGGGGYTF
NA,NA,TRBV6-6,TRBJ2-7,TGTGCCAGCAGTCGCGTGAGCGGTTCTTCCTACGAGCAGTACTTC,CASSRVSGSSYEQYF
NA,NA,TRBV10-1,TRBJ1-1,TGCGCCAGCAGCCGACAAGGCGAGGGCACTGAAGCTTTCTTT,CASSRQGEGTEAFF
TRBD1,NA,TRBV11-2,TRBJ2-2,TGTGCCAGCACCGATCAGGGGGCGCGTACCGGGGAGCTGTTTTTT,CASTDQGARTGELFF
NA,NA,TRBV19,TRBJ2-5,TGTGCCAGTACCCCGGAGGGGCGCGTAGAGACCCAGTACTTC,CASTPEGRVETQYF
NA,NA,TRBV5-1,TRBJ2-2,TGCGCCAGCAGCAGCTCAACCGAGGTTAGCGGGGAGCTGTTTTTT,CASSSSTEVSGELFF
NA,once,TRBV19,TRBJ1-2,TGTGCCAGTAGCCCCACAGGGTATGGAAACTATGGCTACACCTTC,CASSPTGYGNYGYTF
TRBD2,NA,TRBV5-4,TRBJ2-7,TGTGCCAGCAGCTTGGCCCTAGCGGGGGGCTCCTACGAGCAGTACTTC,CASSLALAGGSYEQYF
TRBD1,NA,TRBV23-1,TRBJ2-2,TGCGCCAGCGGCCCCGGACAGGGGGTTACCGGGGAGCTGTTTTTT,CASGPGQGVTGELFF
TRBD2,NA,TRBV9,TRBJ2-5,TGTGCCAGCAGCGTGCTAGCGGGGCAAGAGACCCAGTACTTC,CASSVLAGQETQYF
TRBD1,NA,TRBV7-8,TRBJ1-3,TGTGCCAGCAGCTTTTTGACAGGGACTGGAAACACCATATATTTT,CASSFLTGTGNTIYF
NA,NA,TRBV7-2,TRBJ2-7,TGTGCCAGCAGCTCCAGACAGACCTACGAGCAGTACTTC,CASSSRQTYEQYF
TRBD2,NA,TRBV30,TRBJ2-7,TGTGCCTGGAGTGTGGCGGGGGGCTCCTACGAGCAGTACTTC,CAWSVAGGSYEQYF
TRBD2,NA,TRBV6-6,TRBJ2-7,TGTGCCAGCACCCCTAGCGGGAGTGGGTCCGAGCAGTACTTC,CASTPSGSGSEQYF
NA,NA,TRBV5-4,TRBJ2-2,TGTGCCAGCAGCTCCGGCGGACCGGGACAACAACTCACCGGGGAGCTGTTTTTT,CASSSGGPGQQLTGELFF
TRBD2,NA,TRBV29-1,TRBJ2-7,TGCAGCGTCCTGGGGAGGGAGGGTTACGAGCAGTACTTC,CSVLGREGYEQYF
NA,NA,TRBV25-1,TRBJ1-5,TGTGCCAGCAGTGGCGTGGGGACTGAGGCCCAGCATTTT,CASSGVGTEAQHF
TRBD2,NA,TRBV2,TRBJ2-7,TGTGCCAGCAGTGAAAACGGAGGCGGGGGCTCCTACGAGCAGTACTTC,CASSENGGGGSYEQYF
NA,NA,TRBV27,TRBJ2-1,TGTGCCAGCAGTTTAGCGGGTCCGGGCTACAATGAGCAGTTCTTC,CASSLAGPGYNEQFF
NA,NA,TRBV19,TRBJ2-1,TGTGCCAGTAGTATCGTCAGTGAGCAGTTCTTC,CASSIVSEQFF
TRBD2,NA,TRBV28,TRBJ2-1,TGTGCCAGCAGCCCCGCAACTAGCGGCTCCTACAATGAGCAGTTCTTC,CASSPATSGSYNEQFF
TRBD2,NA,TRBV28,TRBJ2-1,TGTGCCAGCAGCCCGACTAGCGGATACAATGAGCAGTTCTTC,CASSPTSGYNEQFF
NA,NA,TRBV4-1,TRBJ2-2,TGCGCCAGCAGCCAGGAGCGGACCGGGGAGCTGTTTTTT,CASSQERTGELFF
TRBD1,once,TRBV19,TRBJ2-3,TGTGCCAGTGAGACAGGGTATTTTTCAGATACGCAGTATTTT,CASETGYFSDTQYF
TRBD1,NA,TRBV4-3,TRBJ1-1,TGCGCCAGCAGCCAGGTGGGACAGGGAGGGAGCACTGAAGCTTTCTTT,CASSQVGQGGSTEAFF
TRBD1,NA,TRBV6-5,TRBJ2-5,TGTGCCAGCAGGGGGACAGGGCCGGGCGAGACCCAGTACTTC,CASRGTGPGETQYF
NA,NA,TRBV27,TRBJ1-4,TGTGCCAGCAGTCCCAGCGGGGAGATTTCTAATGAAAAACTGTTTTTT,CASSPSGEISNEKLFF
TRBD1,NA,TRBV5-8,TRBJ2-3,TGTGCCAGCAGCAAGGGACAGGGCCCCACAGATACGCAGTATTTT,CASSKGQGPTDTQYF
NA,NA,TRBV9,TRBJ1-6,TGTGCCAGCAGCGTAGGTGGGAGCTCCTATAATTCACCCCTCCACTTT,CASSVGGSSYNSPLHF
NA,NA,TRBV7-9,TRBJ2-7,TGTGCCAGCAGCTTAGTGGCGAGCAGGACCTACGAGCAGTACTTC,CASSLVASRTYEQYF
NA,NA,TRBV4-1,TRBJ1-1,TGCGCCAGCAGCCATACCGACACCCTGAACACTGAAGCTTTCTTT,CASSHTDTLNTEAFF
NA,NA,TRBV7-2,TRBJ1-2,TGTGCCAGCAGCGGGCGGAGGGGATCTGGCTACACCTTC,CASSGRRGSGYTF
TRBD2,NA,TRBV19,TRBJ2-1,TGTGCCAGTAGACTCACTAGCGGGAGACATGAGCAGTTCTTC,CASRLTSGRHEQFF
NA,NA,TRBV5-1,TRBJ2-7,TGCGCCAGCAGCTTGGCGGAGGGACCCTACGAGCAGTACTTC,CASSLAEGPYEQYF
NA,NA,TRBV15,TRBJ2-1,TGTGCCACCAGCAGAGTTGAAGATAGCAGCAATGAGCAGTTCTTC,CATSRVEDSSNEQFF
TRBD1,NA,TRBV6-5,TRBJ2-7,TGTGCCAGCAGTTACTACTCGGGGACAGGGGGCAGAGAGCAGTACTTC,CASSYYSGTGGREQYF
NA,NA,TRBV4-3,TRBJ1-5,TGCGCCAGCAGCCCCGGACAGAGCAATCAGCCCCAGCATTTT,CASSPGQSNQPQHF
NA,once,TRBV4-1,TRBJ2-5,TGCGCCAGCAGCCCAAAGGCGGTCCAGCCGTTCCAAGAGACCCAGTACTTC,CASSPKAVQPFQETQYF
TRBD2,NA,TRBV5-4,TRBJ2-1,TGTGCCAGCAGCTCCGGGACTAGCGCGTACAATGAGCAGTTCTTC,CASSSGTSAYNEQFF
NA,NA,TRBV19,TRBJ2-3,TGTGCCAGTAGTATAGGGGCAGGGGTGACAGATACGCAGTATTTT,CASSIGAGVTDTQYF
NA,NA,TRBV10-3,TRBJ1-1,TGTGCCACCGGTACCGGGCGGGACAACACTGAAGCTTTCTTT,CATGTGRDNTEAFF
TRBD1,NA,TRBV27,TRBJ1-2,TGTGCCAGCAGTCAGACGGGACAGGGGGGACGGCATGGCTACACCTTC,CASSQTGQGGRHGYTF
TRBD2,NA,TRBV7-9,TRBJ2-1,TGTGCCAGCAGCTTAGGGACTAGCGACGATGAGCAGTTCTTC,CASSLGTSDDEQFF
NA,NA,TRBV7-6,TRBJ1-1,TGTGCCAGCAGAGGGGGGGTGAACACTGAAGCTTTCTTT,CASRGGVNTEAFF
TRBD1,NA,TRBV25-1,TRBJ2-5,TGTGCCAGCTCTACAGGGGGCCAAGAGACCCAGTACTTC,CASSTGGQETQYF
NA,NA,TRBV5-4,TRBJ2-2,TGTGCCAGCAGGACGGGGAACACCGGGGAGCTGTTTTTT,CASRTGNTGELFF
TRBD1,NA,TRBV13,TRBJ1-3,TGTGCCAGCAGCTTAGGCCTCAGGACAGGGGGCAACACCATATATTTT,CASSLGLRTGGNTIYF